The sequence of this T cell receptor (beta chain) was determined in a study of cytomegalovirus exposure and HLA in healthy donors. It was with 60 Vbeta and 13 Jbeta primers that the PCR ran. The data were produced by immunoSEQ multiplex PCR, yet TCRdb's version contains in-frame clones alone and is incomplete. The sample contains approximately 95,000 clones, over 70% of which appear only once. With 1 base removed from V and 1 base from J, the gap between germline ends came to 14 bases. Germline-derived CDR1 and CDR2 are SGHAT and FQNNGV. The CDR3 contains 17 residues. This TCR was sampled from a man aged 18 to 29 in good health and CMV-seropositive. The chain has TRBV11-2 and TRBJ2-1, with a weak D call TRBD2 (6 bases). Sequencing was performed on PBMCs. This chain's CDR3 is CASSLVARRGSYNEQFF. CDR3 DNA sequence: TGTGCCAGCAGCTTAGTGGCTAGGCGGGGATCCTACAATGAGCAGTTCTTC.